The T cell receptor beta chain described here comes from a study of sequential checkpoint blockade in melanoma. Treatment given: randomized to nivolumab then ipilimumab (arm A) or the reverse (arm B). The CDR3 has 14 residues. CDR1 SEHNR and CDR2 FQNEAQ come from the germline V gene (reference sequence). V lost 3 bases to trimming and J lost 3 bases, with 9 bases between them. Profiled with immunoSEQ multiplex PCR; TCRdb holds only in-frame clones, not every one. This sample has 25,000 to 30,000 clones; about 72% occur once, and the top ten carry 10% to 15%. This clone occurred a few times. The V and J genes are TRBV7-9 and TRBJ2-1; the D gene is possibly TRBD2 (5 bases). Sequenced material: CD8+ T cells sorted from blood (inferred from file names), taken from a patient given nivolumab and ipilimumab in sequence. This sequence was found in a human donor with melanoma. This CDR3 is CASSFPGGYNEQFF. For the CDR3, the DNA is TGTGCCAGCAGCTTTCCTGGAGGCTACAATGAGCAGTTCTTC.